This entry is about one T cell receptor (beta chain). Grouping used clinical history reported by participants in a survey and questionnaire. The CDR3 consists of 13 residues. Looked up from germline, CDR1 is SGHRS and CDR2 is YFSETQ. V gave up 3 bases and J gave up 2 bases, with 8 bases separating them. This sample is part of a study of blood T cell repertoires in COVID-19. The protocol was immunoSEQ multiplex PCR, while the TCRdb copy is restricted to in-frame clones and leaves out a portion. This table has 150,000 to 200,000 clones, 88% appearing once. This sequence joins TRBV5-1 and TRBJ1-2, with D unclear. Sequences were obtained from PBMCs or T cells enriched from blood (not recorded which). The receptor's source is a woman aged 45-59 years who had recovered from COVID-19. CDR3 amino acids: CASSSGGNYGYTF. The CDR3, as DNA: TGCGCCAGCAGCTCAGGTGGCAACTATGGCTACACCTTC.